What follows are 2 T cell receptor beta chains derived from one specimen sequenced in a study of blood T cell repertoires in COVID-19. The data were produced by immunoSEQ multiplex PCR, yet TCRdb's version contains in-frame clones alone and is incomplete. The sample carries around 230,000 clones, around four fifths recorded once. Source material: peripheral blood. Receptor source: a woman aged 70-85 years with active or convalescent COVID-19.

The J gene is TRBJ1-2, the V gene TRBV2; D possibly corresponds to TRBD1 (6 bases). The germline CDR1 and CDR2 sequences are SNHLY and FYNNEI. The CDR3 sequence is 14 residues long. The V end lost 4 bases, the J end lost 8 bases, and 17 bases lay between the germline ends. The CDR3 DNA sequence: TGTGCCAGCAGTGTTGGCGGGGGGCGGAAGGGCTACACCTTC. Protein product: CASSVGGGRKGYTF. Combining the CDR3 with reference TRBV2 and TRBJ1-2 gives the whole variable domain EPEVTQTPSHQVTQMGQEVILRCVPISNHLYFYWYRQILGQKVEFLVSFYNNEISEKSEIFDDQFSVERPDGSNFTLKIRSTKLEDSAMYFCASSVGGGRKGYTFGSGTRLTVV.

The chain combines TRBV3-1 (or the pseudogene TRBV3-2) with TRBJ2-7; 9 positions match TRBD1. The CDR3 length is 18 residues. The ends lost 0 bases at V and 3 bases at J; junction bases unmatched: 12. Germline CDR1 reads LGHDT; CDR2 reads YNNKEL (reference sequence). CDR3 nucleotide sequence: TGTGCCAGCAGCCAAGATCTTTCGGGACAGGGAAGATACTACGAGCAGTACTTC. This codes for CASSQDLSGQGRYYEQYF.